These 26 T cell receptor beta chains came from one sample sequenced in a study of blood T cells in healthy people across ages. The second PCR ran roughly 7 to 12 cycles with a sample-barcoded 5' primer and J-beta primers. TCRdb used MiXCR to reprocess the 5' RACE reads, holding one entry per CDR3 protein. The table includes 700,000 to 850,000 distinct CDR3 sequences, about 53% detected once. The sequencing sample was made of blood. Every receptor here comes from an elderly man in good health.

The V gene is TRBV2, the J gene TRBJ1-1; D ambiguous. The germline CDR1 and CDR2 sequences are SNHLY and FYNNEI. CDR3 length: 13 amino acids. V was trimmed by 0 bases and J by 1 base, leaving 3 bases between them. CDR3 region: CASSEAWNTEAFF. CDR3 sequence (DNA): TGTGCCAGCAGTGAAGCCTGGAACACTGAAGCTTTCTTT.

The CDR3 protein is CSVEDWQDASYGYTF. In nucleotides, the CDR3 is TGCAGCGTTGAAGATTGGCAAGACGCCAGCTATGGCTACACCTTC. The chain links TRBV29-1 to TRBJ1-2; no clear D. CDR3 length: 15 amino acids. The germline CDR1 and CDR2 sequences are SQVTM and ANQGSEA. V was trimmed by 0 bases and J by 4 bases, leaving 15 bases between them.

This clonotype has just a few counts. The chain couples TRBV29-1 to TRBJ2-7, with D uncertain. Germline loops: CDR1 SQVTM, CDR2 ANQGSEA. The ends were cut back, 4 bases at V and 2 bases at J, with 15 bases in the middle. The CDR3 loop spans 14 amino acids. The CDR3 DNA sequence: TGCAGCGTTGCCACCGGCAGCCAGACCTACGAGCAGTACTTC. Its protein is CSVATGSQTYEQYF.

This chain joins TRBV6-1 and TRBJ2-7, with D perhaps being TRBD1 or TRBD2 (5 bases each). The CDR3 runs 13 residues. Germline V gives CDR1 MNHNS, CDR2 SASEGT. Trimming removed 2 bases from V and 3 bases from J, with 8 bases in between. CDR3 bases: TGTGCCAGCAGTGAACGGGACGGCTACGAGCAGTACTTC. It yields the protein CASSERDGYEQYF.

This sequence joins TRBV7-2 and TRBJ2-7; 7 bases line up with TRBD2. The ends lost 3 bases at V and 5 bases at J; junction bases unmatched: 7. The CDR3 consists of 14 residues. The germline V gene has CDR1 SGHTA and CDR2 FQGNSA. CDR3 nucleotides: TGTGCCAGCAGCTTCTTGGCGGGAGTTAACGAGCAGTACTTC. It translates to CASSFLAGVNEQYF.

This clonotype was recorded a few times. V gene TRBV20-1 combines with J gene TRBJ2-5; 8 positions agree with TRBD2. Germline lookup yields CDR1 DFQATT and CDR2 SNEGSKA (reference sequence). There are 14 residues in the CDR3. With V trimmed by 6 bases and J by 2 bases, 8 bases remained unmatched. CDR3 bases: TGCAGTGCCAACCCCGGGACTAGTCAAGAGACCCAGTACTTC. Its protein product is CSANPGTSQETQYF.

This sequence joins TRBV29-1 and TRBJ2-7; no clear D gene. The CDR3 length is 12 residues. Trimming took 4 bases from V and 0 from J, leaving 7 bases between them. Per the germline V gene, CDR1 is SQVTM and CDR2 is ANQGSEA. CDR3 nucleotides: TGCAGCGTTGCAGCCAACTCCTACGAGCAGTACTTC. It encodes CSVAANSYEQYF.

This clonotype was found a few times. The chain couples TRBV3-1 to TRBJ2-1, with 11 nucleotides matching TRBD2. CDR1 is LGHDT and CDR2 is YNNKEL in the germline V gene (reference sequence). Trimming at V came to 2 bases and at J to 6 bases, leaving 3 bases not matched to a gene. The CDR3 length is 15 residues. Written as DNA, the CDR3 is TGTGCCAGCAGCCAAACACTAGCGGGAGCCAATGAGCAGTTCTTC. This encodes CASSQTLAGANEQFF.

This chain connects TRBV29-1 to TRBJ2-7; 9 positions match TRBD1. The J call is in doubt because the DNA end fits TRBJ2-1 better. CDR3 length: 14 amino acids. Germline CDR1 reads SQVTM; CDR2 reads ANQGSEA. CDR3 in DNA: TGCAGCGTCGCCGGGACAGGGAACTCCTACGAGCAGTTCTTC. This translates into CSVAGTGNSYEQFF.

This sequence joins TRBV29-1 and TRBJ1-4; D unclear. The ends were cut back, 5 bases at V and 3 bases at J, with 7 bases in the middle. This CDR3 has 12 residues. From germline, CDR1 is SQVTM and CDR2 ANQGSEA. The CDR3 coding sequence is TGCAGCGTTTCGCCAGCTAATGAAAAACTGTTTTTT. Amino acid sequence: CSVSPANEKLFF.

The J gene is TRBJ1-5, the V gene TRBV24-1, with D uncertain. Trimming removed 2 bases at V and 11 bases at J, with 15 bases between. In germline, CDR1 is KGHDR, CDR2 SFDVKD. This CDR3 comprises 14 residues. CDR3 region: CATSDYEVQRTQHF. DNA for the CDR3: TGTGCCACCAGTGATTATGAGGTGCAGAGGACCCAGCATTTT.

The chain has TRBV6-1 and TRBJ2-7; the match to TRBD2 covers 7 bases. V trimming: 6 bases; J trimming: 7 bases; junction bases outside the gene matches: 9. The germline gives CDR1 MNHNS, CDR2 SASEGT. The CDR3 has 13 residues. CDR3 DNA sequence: TGTGCCAGCAGGCCCCGCGGGAGTGGTGAGCAGTACTTC. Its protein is CASRPRGSGEQYF.

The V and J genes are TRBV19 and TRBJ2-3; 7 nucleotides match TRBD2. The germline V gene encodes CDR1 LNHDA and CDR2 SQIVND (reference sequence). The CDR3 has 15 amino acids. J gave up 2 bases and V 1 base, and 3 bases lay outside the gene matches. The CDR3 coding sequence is TGTGCCAGTAGTATAGCGGGACTAACCACAGATACGCAGTATTTT. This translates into CASSIAGLTTDTQYF. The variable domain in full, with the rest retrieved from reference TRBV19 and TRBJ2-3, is DGGITQSPKYLFRKEGQNVTLSCEQNLNHDAMYWYRQDPGQGLRLIYYSQIVNDFQKGDIAEGYSVSREKKESFPLTVTSAQKNPTAFYLCASSIAGLTTDTQYFGPGTRLTVL.

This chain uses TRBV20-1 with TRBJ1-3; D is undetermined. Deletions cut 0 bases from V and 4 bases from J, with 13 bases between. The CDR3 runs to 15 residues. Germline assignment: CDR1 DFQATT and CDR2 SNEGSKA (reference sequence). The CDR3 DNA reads TGCAGTGCTAGAGATGGTTCGGGGTCCGGAAACACCATATATTTT. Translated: CSARDGSGSGNTIYF.

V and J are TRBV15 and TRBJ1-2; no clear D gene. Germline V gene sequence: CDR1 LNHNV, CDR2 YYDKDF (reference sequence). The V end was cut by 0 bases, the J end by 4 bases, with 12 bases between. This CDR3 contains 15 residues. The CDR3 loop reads CATSRDGRGSYGYTF. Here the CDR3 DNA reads TGTGCCACCAGCAGAGATGGACGGGGAAGCTATGGCTACACCTTC.

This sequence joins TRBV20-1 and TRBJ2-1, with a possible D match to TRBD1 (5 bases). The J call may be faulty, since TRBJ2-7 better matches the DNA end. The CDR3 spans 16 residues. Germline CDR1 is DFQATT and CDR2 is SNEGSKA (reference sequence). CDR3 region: CSARSDILLAHNEQYF. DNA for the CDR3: TGCAGTGCTAGATCGGACATACTCCTCGCCCACAATGAGCAGTACTTC.

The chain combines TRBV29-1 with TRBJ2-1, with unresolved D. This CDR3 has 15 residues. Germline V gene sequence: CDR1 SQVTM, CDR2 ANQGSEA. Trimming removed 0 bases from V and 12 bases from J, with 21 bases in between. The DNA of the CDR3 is TGCAGCGTTGAAGACGAGGTCGATCTCGCGTGGCGGCAGTTCTTC. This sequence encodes CSVEDEVDLAWRQFF.

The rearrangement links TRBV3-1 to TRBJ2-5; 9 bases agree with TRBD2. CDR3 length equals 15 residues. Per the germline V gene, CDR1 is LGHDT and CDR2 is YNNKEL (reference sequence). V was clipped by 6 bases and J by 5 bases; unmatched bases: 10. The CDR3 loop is CASSSDSGSRETQYF. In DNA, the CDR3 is TGTGCCAGCAGTTCAGATAGCGGGAGTAGGGAGACCCAGTACTTC.

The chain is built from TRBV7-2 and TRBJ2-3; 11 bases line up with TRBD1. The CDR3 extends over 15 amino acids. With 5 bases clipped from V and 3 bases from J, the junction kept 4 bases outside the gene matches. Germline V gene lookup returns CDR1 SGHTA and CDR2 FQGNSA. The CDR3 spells CASSPDRGRTDTQYF. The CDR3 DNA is TGTGCCAGCAGCCCGGACAGGGGGCGGACAGATACGCAGTATTTT.

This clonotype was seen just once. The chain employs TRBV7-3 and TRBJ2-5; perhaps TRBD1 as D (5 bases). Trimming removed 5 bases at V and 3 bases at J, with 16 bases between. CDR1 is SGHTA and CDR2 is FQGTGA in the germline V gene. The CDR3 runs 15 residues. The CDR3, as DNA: TGTGCCAGCAGCCTGACAGAGAAACATAAAGAGACCCAGTACTTC. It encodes CASSLTEKHKETQYF.

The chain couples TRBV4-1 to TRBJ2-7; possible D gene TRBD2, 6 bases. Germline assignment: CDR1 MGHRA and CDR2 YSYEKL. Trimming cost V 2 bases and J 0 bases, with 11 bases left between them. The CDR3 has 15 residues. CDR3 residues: CASSQTAGNSYEQYF. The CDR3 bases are TGCGCCAGCAGCCAAACAGCGGGCAACTCCTACGAGCAGTACTTC.

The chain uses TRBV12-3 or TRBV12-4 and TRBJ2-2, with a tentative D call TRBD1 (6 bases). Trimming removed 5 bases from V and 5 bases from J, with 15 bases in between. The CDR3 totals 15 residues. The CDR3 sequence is CASSPPGQGTGELFF. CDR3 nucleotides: TGTGCCAGCAGTCCTCCGGGACAAGGGACCGGGGAGCTGTTTTTT.

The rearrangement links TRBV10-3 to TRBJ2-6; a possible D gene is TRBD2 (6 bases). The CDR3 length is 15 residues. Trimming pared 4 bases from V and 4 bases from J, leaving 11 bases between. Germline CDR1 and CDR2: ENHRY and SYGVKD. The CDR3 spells CAISGGGTGANVLTF. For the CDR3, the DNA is TGTGCCATCAGTGGAGGAGGGACCGGGGCCAACGTCCTGACTTTC.

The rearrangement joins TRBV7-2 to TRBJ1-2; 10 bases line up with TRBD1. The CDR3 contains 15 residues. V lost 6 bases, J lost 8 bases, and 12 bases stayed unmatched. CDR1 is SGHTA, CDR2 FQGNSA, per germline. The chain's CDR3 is CASSPVGTGAGGYTF. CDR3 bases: TGTGCCAGCAGTCCAGTGGGGACAGGGGCGGGCGGCTACACCTTC. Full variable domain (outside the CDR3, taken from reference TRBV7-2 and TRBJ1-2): GAGVSQSPSNKVTEKGKDVELRCDPISGHTALYWYRQSLGQGLEFLIYFQGNSAPDKSGLPSDRFSAERTGGSVSTLTIQRTQQEDSAVYLCASSPVGTGAGGYTFGSGTRLTVV.

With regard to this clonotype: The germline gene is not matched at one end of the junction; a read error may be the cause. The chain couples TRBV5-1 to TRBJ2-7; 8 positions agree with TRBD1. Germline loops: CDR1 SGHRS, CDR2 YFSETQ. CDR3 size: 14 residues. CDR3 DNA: TGCGCCAGCAGCTTGAACAGGGGGTCCTGCGAGCAGTACTTC. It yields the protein CASSLNRGSCEQYF.

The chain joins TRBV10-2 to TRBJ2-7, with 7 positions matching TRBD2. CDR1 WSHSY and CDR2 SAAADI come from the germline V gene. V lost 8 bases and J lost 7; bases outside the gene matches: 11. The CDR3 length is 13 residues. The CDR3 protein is CASGLLASQEQYF. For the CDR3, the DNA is TGCGCCAGCGGCCTACTAGCGAGCCAAGAGCAGTACTTC.